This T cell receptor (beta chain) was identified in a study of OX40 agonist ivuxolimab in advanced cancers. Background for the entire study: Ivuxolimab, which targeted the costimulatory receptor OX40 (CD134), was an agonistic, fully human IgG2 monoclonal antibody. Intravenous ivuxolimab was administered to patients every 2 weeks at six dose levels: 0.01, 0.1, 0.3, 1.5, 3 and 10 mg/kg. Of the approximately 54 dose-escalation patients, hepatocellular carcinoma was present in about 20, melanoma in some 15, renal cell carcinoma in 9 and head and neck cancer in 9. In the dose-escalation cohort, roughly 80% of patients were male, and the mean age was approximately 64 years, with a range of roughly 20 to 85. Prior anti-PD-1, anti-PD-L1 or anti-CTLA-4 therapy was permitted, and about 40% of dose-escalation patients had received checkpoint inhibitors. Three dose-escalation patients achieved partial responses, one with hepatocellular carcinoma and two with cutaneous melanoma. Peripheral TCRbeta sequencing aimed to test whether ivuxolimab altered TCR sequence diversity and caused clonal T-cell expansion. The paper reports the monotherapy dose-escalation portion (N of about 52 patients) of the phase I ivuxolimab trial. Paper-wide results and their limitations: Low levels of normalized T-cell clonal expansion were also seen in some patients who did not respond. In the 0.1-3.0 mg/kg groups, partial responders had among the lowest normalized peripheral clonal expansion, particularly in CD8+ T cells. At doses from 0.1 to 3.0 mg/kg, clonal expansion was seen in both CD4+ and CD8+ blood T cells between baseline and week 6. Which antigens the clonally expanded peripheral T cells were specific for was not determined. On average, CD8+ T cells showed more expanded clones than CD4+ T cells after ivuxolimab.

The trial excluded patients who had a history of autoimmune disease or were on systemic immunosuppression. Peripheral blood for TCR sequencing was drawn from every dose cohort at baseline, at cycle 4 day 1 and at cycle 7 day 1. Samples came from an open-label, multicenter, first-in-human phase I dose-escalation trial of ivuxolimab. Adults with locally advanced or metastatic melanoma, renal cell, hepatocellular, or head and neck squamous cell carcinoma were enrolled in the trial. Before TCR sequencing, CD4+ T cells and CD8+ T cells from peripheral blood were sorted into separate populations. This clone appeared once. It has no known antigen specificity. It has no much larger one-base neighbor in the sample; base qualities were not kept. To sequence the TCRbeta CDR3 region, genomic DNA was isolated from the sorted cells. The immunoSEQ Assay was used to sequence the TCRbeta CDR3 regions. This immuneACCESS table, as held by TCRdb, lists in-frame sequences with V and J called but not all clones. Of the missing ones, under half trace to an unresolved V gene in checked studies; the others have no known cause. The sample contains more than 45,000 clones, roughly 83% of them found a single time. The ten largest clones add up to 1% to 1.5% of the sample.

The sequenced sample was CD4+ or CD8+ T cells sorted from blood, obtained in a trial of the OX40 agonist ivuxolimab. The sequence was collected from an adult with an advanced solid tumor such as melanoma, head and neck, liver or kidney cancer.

The CDR3 amino acid sequence is: CASSLGQPNQPQHF. The nucleotide sequence is given as TGTGCCAGCAGCTTGGGACAGCCAAATCAGCCCCAGCATTTT. The chain is assembled from TRBV5-5 and TRBJ1-5, and perhaps TRBD1 as D gene, on 5 matching bases. The germline V gene (reference sequence) yields SGHKS for CDR1 and YYEKEE for CDR2. Measured from the cysteine to the phenylalanine, the CDR3 is 14 residues long. Only the CDR3 DNA is retained, 42 bases long and in frame from the first base. The trim is 0 bases for V and 4 bases for J, with a gap of 8 bases between the germline ends.